The 30 T cell receptor beta chains below were found in one sample sequenced in a study of cytomegalovirus exposure and HLA in healthy donors. The PCR ran on 60 Vbeta and 13 Jbeta primers. TCRdb's copy holds only in-frame clones and misses some; the assay was immunoSEQ multiplex PCR. The sample table includes around 100,000 clones. Sequenced sample: PBMCs. The origin of the receptors is a man younger than 40 in good health and CMV-seronegative.

Of note for this clone: Other DNA sequences within the sample encode an identical CDR3. The CDR3 region has the DNA TGTGCCAGCAGCTCCCGGACTAGCGGGGGTGAGACCCAGTACTTC. Translation: CASSSRTSGGETQYF. The chain carries TRBV11-2 and TRBJ2-5; 13 bases align to TRBD2. The junction had 4 bases not matched to a gene; V was cut back by 4 bases and J by 5 bases. This CDR3 has 15 residues. Germline V gene data show CDR1 as SGHAT and CDR2 as FQNNGV.

This sequence joins TRBV27 and TRBJ2-7; perhaps TRBD2 as D (5 bases). The CDR3 totals 16 residues. Trimming took 7 bases from V and 6 from J, leaving 25 bases between them. The V gene's germline CDR1 is MNHEY and CDR2 SMNVEV (reference sequence). CDR3 loop: CASTQPLYLPRGEQYF. In DNA, the CDR3 is TGTGCCAGCACCCAACCCCTCTATCTCCCCCGGGGCGAGCAGTACTTC.

The genes are TRBV10-1 and TRBJ1-1; 7 positions agree with TRBD1. The germline V gene has CDR1 WNHNN and CDR2 SYGVQD (reference sequence). This CDR3 is 13 amino acids long. J lost 4 bases, V lost 8 bases, and 7 bases had no gene match. This CDR3 reads CASPDRAGTEAFF. CDR3 DNA sequence: TGCGCCAGCCCTGACAGGGCGGGCACTGAAGCTTTCTTT.

The chain combines TRBV5-1 with TRBJ2-1; 8 bases line up with TRBD2. The CDR3 runs to 15 residues. Germline V gene lookup returns CDR1 SGHRS and CDR2 YFSETQ. J was trimmed by 2 bases and V by 6 bases; bases with no gene match: 7. CDR3 sequence (DNA): TGCGCCAGCATCAACACGGGGGGGGCCTACAATGAGCAGTTCTTC. Translated: CASINTGGAYNEQFF.

The chain carries TRBV6-1 and TRBJ2-5; no reliable D call. The tail of the sequence fits TRBJ2-7 better, so the J call may be wrong. The length of the CDR3 is 15 residues. From germline, CDR1 is MNHNS and CDR2 SASEGT. In nucleotides, the CDR3 is TGTGCCAGCAGTGAAGCCTCTGGAGCCGCCTACGAGCAGTACTTC. Translating it yields CASSEASGAAYEQYF.

V usage is TRBV10-3 and J usage is TRBJ2-3, with TRBD1 as a possible D gene (5 bases). The CDR3 loop spans 14 amino acids. Germline V lookup: CDR1 ENHRY, CDR2 SYGVKD. V was shortened by 4 bases and J by 3 bases, with 11 bases between the two germline ends. CDR3 in DNA: TGTGCCATCAGTGGCGGCAGGGAAACAGATACGCAGTATTTT. Encoded protein: CAISGGRETDTQYF.

The chain carries TRBV5-1 and TRBJ1-5; D unclear. Deletions cut 4 bases from V and 4 bases from J, with 27 bases between. Germline assignment: CDR1 SGHRS and CDR2 YFSETQ. The CDR3 totals 19 residues. The DNA of the CDR3 is TGCGCCAGCAGCCTCGAGGAGGACTTTCAAGATATCGGGAATCAGCCCCAGCATTTT. Protein: CASSLEEDFQDIGNQPQHF. Based on the CDR3 plus reference TRBV5-1 and TRBJ1-5, the full variable domain is KAGVTQTPRYLIKTRGQQVTLSCSPISGHRSVSWYQQTPGQGLQFLFEYFSETQRNKGNFPGRFSGRQFSNSRSEMNVSTLELGDSALYLCASSLEEDFQDIGNQPQHFGDGTRLSIL.

The chain carries TRBV19 and TRBJ1-2; 7 positions match TRBD1. The germline CDR1 and CDR2 sequences are LNHDA and SQIVND (reference sequence). J lost 2 bases, V lost 5 bases, and 14 bases had no gene match. The CDR3 sequence is 17 residues long. The CDR3 here is CASSRGQPQQSNYGYTF. CDR3 coding DNA: TGTGCCAGTAGTCGGGGACAGCCACAACAGTCCAACTATGGCTACACCTTC.

The chain combines TRBV11-2 with TRBJ1-1, with TRBD1 identical over 11 bases. Germline lookup yields CDR1 SGHAT and CDR2 FQNNGV. Trimming at V came to 2 bases and at J to 0 bases, leaving 11 bases not matched to a gene. This CDR3 region has 19 residues. The DNA for the CDR3 is TGTGCCAGCAGCTTACGCTTGGGACAGGGGGGTCCCATGAACACTGAAGCTTTCTTT. This sequence encodes CASSLRLGQGGPMNTEAFF.

The J gene is TRBJ1-1, the V gene TRBV19; the D gene is possibly TRBD1 (6 bases). Germline loops: CDR1 LNHDA, CDR2 SQIVND (reference sequence). V lost 6 bases to trimming and J lost 2 bases, with 16 bases between them. This CDR3 has 15 residues. The CDR3 nucleotides are TGTGCCAGTAGCGCCCGGACAGTCCCAAACACTGAAGCTTTCTTT. This sequence encodes CASSARTVPNTEAFF.

V and J are TRBV28 and TRBJ1-2; tentatively, D is TRBD1 (5 bases). Germline CDR1 reads MDHEN; CDR2 reads SYDVKM. Trimming cost V 6 bases and J 0 bases, with 17 bases left between them. The CDR3 has 16 residues. CDR3 region: CASSRSGTEANYGYTF. CDR3 in DNA: TGTGCCAGCAGCCGTAGTGGGACTGAAGCTAACTATGGCTACACCTTC.

V usage is TRBV6-1 and J usage is TRBJ2-7; 11 nucleotides line up with TRBD1. CDR3 length equals 17 residues. J gave up 3 bases and V 0 bases, and 7 bases lay outside the gene matches. Germline V gene sequence: CDR1 MNHNS, CDR2 SASEGT. The CDR3 coding sequence is TGTGCCAGCAGTGAAGCGCAAATGGGGACAGGGGGCTACGAGCAGTACTTC. It encodes CASSEAQMGTGGYEQYF.

This sequence joins TRBV30 and TRBJ2-1; the match to TRBD1 covers 7 bases. The CDR3 sequence is 20 residues long. Germline assignment: CDR1 GTSNPN and CDR2 SVGIG (reference sequence). J was trimmed by 2 bases and V by 0 bases; bases with no gene match: 19. Here the CDR3 reads CAWSVSEGAKLGRPYNEQFF. CDR3 nucleotides: TGTGCCTGGAGTGTAAGTGAGGGGGCGAAGTTAGGAAGGCCCTACAATGAGCAGTTCTTC. Complete variable domain (other parts from reference TRBV30 and TRBJ2-1): SQTIHQWPATLVQPVGSPLSLECTVEGTSNPNLYWYRQAAGRGLQLLFYSVGIGQISSEVPQNLSASRPQDRQFILSSKKLLLSDSGFYLCAWSVSEGAKLGRPYNEQFFGPGTRLTVL.

The V and J genes are TRBV18 and TRBJ1-1; 9 positions agree with TRBD1. The trim removed 1 base at V and 2 bases at J, leaving 8 bases unmatched. CDR1 and CDR2 from the germline V gene are KGHSH and LQKENI. CDR3 length equals 17 residues. The CDR3: CASSPRDRDGRNTEAFF. The CDR3 nucleotides read TGTGCCAGCTCACCACGGGACAGGGACGGTCGCAACACTGAAGCTTTCTTT.

The chain recombines TRBV12-5 with TRBJ1-2; 9 bases line up with TRBD1. CDR3 length: 16 residues. Germline V gene lookup returns CDR1 LGHNT and CDR2 FRNRAP. Trimming removed 7 bases from V and 4 bases from J; junction bases left unmatched: 13. The CDR3 bases are TGTGCTAGTGCCTCCGGGACAGGGCGTGGGGGCTATGGCTACACCTTC. This encodes CASASGTGRGGYGYTF.

The rearrangement joins TRBV6-5 to TRBJ1-2; possible D gene TRBD1, 5 bases. CDR1 and CDR2 from the germline V gene are MNHEY and SVGAGI. V was shortened by 7 bases and J by 2 bases, with 14 bases between the two germline ends. This CDR3 is 14 amino acids long. The CDR3 bases are TGTGCCAGCATTCATGGGGCAGGAAACTATGGCTACACCTTC. Amino acid sequence: CASIHGAGNYGYTF.

The V call is TRBV18, the J call TRBJ1-2; D perhaps matches TRBD1 (6 bases). CDR1 is KGHSH and CDR2 is LQKENI in the germline V gene. This CDR3 is built from 16 residues. V was trimmed by 4 bases and J by 1 base, leaving 16 bases between them. Here the CDR3 reads CASSQTTGPLNYGYTF. CDR3 nucleotide sequence: TGTGCCAGCTCACAAACCACAGGGCCACTTAACTATGGCTACACCTTC.

The V and J genes are TRBV7-3 and TRBJ1-1; TRBD1 matches 7 bases. V lost 6 bases to trimming and J lost 4 bases; unmatched junction nucleotides: 2. The length of the CDR3 is 12 residues. CDR1 and CDR2 (germline): SGHTA, FQGTGA. The CDR3 loop reads CASSSGGTEAFF. The CDR3 nucleotides are TGTGCCAGCAGTTCAGGGGGCACTGAAGCTTTCTTT.

The V and J genes are TRBV6-6 and TRBJ2-3; 9 positions agree with TRBD1. Germline V gene data show CDR1 as MNHNY and CDR2 as SVGAGI (reference sequence). V shed 7 bases, J shed 4 bases, and the junction held 3 bases outside the gene matches. The CDR3 contains 13 residues. CDR3 DNA: TGTGCCAGCACTGGACAGGGGTCAGATACGCAGTATTTT. It yields the protein CASTGQGSDTQYF.

J is TRBJ1-3 and V is TRBV5-1, with D possibly TRBD1 on 6 matching bases. The CDR3 length is 16 residues. The V gene's germline CDR1 is SGHRS and CDR2 YFSETQ. V dropped 3 bases and J dropped 2 bases, with 15 bases sitting between them. CDR3 loop: CASSSLQGLPGNTIYF. In nucleotides, the CDR3 is TGCGCCAGCAGCTCCCTACAGGGACTACCTGGAAACACCATATATTTT.

The CDR3 DNA is TGTGCCAGTCGGACAGGGCTTGTAAAACTGTTTTTT. Protein sequence: CASRTGLVKLFF. The J gene is TRBJ1-4, the V gene TRBV28; 8 bases fit TRBD1. The CDR3 is made up of 12 amino acids. The V gene end was trimmed by 9 bases and the J gene end by 10 bases; junction bases not matched to a gene: 7. The V gene's germline CDR1 is MDHEN and CDR2 SYDVKM.

V gene TRBV5-1 combines with J gene TRBJ2-7, with TRBD1 matching 8 bases. CDR3 length: 16 amino acids. After removal of 2 bases from V and 1 base from J, the junction contained 8 bases not matched to a gene. Germline CDR1 reads SGHRS; CDR2 reads YFSETQ. The CDR3 DNA follows: TGCGCCAGCAGCTTAGCAGGGGGCCCCGGGTCCTACGAGCAGTACTTC. This translates into CASSLAGGPGSYEQYF.

The CDR3 is CASTAGLNNEQFF. The CDR3 coding sequence is TGTGCCAGCACGGCAGGGCTGAACAATGAGCAGTTCTTC. The V and J genes are TRBV2 and TRBJ2-1; D is possibly TRBD1 (5 bases). CDR3 length equals 13 residues. CDR1 is SNHLY and CDR2 is FYNNEI in the germline V gene. Deletions cut 7 bases from V and 5 bases from J, with 12 bases between.

The chain uses TRBV5-1 and TRBJ2-5; 7 nucleotides line up with TRBD1. The end of the DNA fits TRBJ2-7 better, so the J call may be wrong. Per the germline V gene, CDR1 is SGHRS and CDR2 is YFSETQ. The CDR3 totals 15 residues. The chain's CDR3 is CASSTPGQSSYEQYF. The DNA of the CDR3 is TGCGCCAGCAGCACACCGGGACAGAGCTCCTACGAGCAGTACTTC.

The chain couples TRBV12-5 to TRBJ2-3; the D gene is possibly TRBD1 (6 bases). CDR3 length: 16 amino acids. CDR1 is LGHNT and CDR2 is FRNRAP in the germline V gene. V was clipped by 4 bases and J by 2 bases, with 16 bases between them. The chain's CDR3 is CASGSPGGPNTDTQYF. The DNA of the CDR3 is TGTGCTAGTGGTTCACCTGGGGGCCCTAACACAGATACGCAGTATTTT.

The chain is built from TRBV30 and TRBJ1-6; D unresolved. Germline CDR1 GTSNPN, CDR2 SVGIG (reference sequence). The length of the CDR3 is 10 residues. Between the trimmed V and J ends, which lost 5 bases and 10 bases, there was a span of 6 bases. Here the CDR3 reads CAWGRSPLHF. The CDR3 DNA sequence: TGTGCCTGGGGCCGATCACCCCTCCACTTT.

This sequence joins TRBV16 and TRBJ2-3; 9 bases map to TRBD2. From germline, CDR1 is KGHSY and CDR2 FQNENV. This CDR3 spans 16 amino acids. V shed 1 base, J shed 4 bases, and the junction held 6 bases outside the gene matches. The CDR3 DNA is TGTGCCAGCAGCCAATTCGCGGGACTAGCTTCAGATACGCAGTATTTT. This sequence encodes CASSQFAGLASDTQYF.

V usage is TRBV29-1 and J usage is TRBJ2-3; TRBD2 matches at 11 bases. The V segment lost 5 bases and the J segment 4 bases; nucleotides outside the gene matches: 8. The germline V gene encodes CDR1 SQVTM and CDR2 ANQGSEA. The CDR3 consists of 15 residues. The CDR3 loop is CSVTPGLAAADTQYF. CDR3 nucleotide sequence: TGCAGCGTTACCCCGGGACTAGCGGCCGCAGATACGCAGTATTTT.

V is TRBV7-6 and J is TRBJ2-1, with D hard to call. This CDR3 region has 13 residues. The V gene's germline CDR1 is SGHVS and CDR2 FNYEAQ. Trimming cost V 5 bases and J 5 bases, with 10 bases left between them. CDR3 nucleotide sequence: TGTGCCAGCAGCCTGGCCCGGGACAATGAGCAGTTCTTC. It codes for CASSLARDNEQFF.

The chain joins TRBV7-3 to TRBJ2-5; D is perhaps TRBD2 (6 bases). Trimming removed 4 bases at V and 5 bases at J, with 14 bases between. The CDR3 consists of 14 residues. Germline CDR1 is SGHTA and CDR2 is FQGTGA. The CDR3 here is CASSSYGGVETQYF. For the CDR3, the DNA is TGTGCCAGCAGCTCTTACGGAGGGGTGGAGACCCAGTACTTC.